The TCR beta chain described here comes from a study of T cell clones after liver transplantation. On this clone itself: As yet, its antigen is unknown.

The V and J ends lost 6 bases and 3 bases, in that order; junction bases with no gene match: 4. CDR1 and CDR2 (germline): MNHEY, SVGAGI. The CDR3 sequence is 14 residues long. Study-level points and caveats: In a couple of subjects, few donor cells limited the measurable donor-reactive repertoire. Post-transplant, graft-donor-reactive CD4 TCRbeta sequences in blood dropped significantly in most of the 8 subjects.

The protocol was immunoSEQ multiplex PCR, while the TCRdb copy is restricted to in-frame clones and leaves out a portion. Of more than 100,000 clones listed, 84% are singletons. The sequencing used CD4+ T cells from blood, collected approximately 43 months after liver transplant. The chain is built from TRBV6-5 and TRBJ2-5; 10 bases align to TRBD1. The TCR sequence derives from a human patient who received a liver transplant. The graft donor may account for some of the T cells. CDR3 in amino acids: CASSQDRGKETQYF. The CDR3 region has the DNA TGTGCCAGCAGCCAGGACAGGGGGAAAGAGACCCAGTACTTC.